Below, one T cell receptor beta chain is given with its context. The data stem from a study of control samples from healthy donors and cancer patients. Germline trimming cut 2 bases from V and 0 bases from J; bases unmatched to any gene: 12. CDR1 SGHVS and CDR2 FQNEAQ come from the germline V gene. The CDR3 length is 21 residues. The table came from immunoSEQ multiplex PCR; TCRdb's copy has only in-frame clones and leaves some out. The top ten clones hold over 1.5% of a sample with 120,000 or so clones, roughly 91% of them seen once. This TCR derives from a man aged 50 to 60 with head and neck cancer. V is TRBV7-8 and J is TRBJ2-1, with 14 nucleotides matching TRBD2. The sample comprised PBMCs. Written as DNA, the CDR3 is TGTGCCAGCAGCTTACGACGAACCGGGACTAGCGGGGGAAGCTCCTACAATGAGCAGTTCTTC. It specifies CASSLRRTGTSGGSSYNEQFF.